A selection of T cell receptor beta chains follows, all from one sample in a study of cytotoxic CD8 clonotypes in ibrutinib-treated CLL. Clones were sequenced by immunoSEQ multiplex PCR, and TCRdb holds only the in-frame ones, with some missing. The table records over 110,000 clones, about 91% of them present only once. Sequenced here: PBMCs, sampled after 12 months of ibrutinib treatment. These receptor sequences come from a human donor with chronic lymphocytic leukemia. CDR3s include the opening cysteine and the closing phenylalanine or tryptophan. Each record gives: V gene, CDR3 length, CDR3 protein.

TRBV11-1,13,CASSLKGADTQYF
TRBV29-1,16,CSVEEWTGGAGLGYTF
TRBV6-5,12,CASSYSLETQYF
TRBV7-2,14,CASSPGLSQETQYF
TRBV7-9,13,CASSLATGYEQYF
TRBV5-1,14,CASSAGLANNEQFF
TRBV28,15,CASSSLAGTLYEQYF
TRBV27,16,CASSLWGGLAKNIQYF
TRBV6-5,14,CASSYSAGTEKLFF
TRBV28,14,CASSSGQVQETQYF
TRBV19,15,CASTPYRVEDTEAFF
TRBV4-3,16,CASSQDRLAGTYEQYF
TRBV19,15,CASSSTGVGDEKLFF
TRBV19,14,CASSGTGSNQPQHF
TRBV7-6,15,CASSPRSDRVREQYF
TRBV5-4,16,CASSSELAGGSGELFF
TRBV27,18,CASRPGQGTRVLNIPQHF
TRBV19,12,CASSIVGQPQHF
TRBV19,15,CASSPGDRDYNEQFF
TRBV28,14,CASSLPHQAEKLFF
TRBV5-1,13,CASSLGEGTEAFF
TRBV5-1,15,CASGTGTAITGELFF
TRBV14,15,CASSRQAGGGTEAFF
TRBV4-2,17,CASSQEDSGSSYNEQFF
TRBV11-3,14,CASSKDRVGYGYTF
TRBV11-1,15,CASSSRGGSLNEQFF
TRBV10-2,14,CASSESRGQGTQYF
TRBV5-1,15,CASQGGTGSAGELFF
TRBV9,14,CASSVEDGTDTQYF
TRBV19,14,CASSSAEEIYQAFF
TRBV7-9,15,CASSKTGDSYNEQFF
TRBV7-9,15,CASSFLARDADTQYF
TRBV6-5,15,CASSYSDRTTDTQYF
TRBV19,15,CASSIGTGAHNEQFF
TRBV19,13,CASSIGSQETQYF
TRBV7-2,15,CASSLAGPGTGELFF
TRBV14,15,CASSREGQGPYEQYF
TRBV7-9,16,CASSRLPPGQDYEQYF
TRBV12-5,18,CASGLTWEKNQGTGGYTF
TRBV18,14,CASSPMTDNQPQHF
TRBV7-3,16,CASSPHGGVLTNEQFF
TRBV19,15,CASSISSGTHNEQFF
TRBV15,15,CATSREAGGTQPQHF
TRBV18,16,CASSPPGGGSGNEQFF
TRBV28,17,CASSLPHQRQGWTEAFF
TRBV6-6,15,CASSYPAGGTDTQYF
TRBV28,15,CASSPTGLLIRGGHF
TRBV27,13,CASSSEGAGELFF
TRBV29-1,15,CSATPWRAEKAEAFF
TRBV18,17,CASSPLGQGTNTGELFF
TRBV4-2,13,CASSQVPSYEQYF
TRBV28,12,CASQLGAYEQYF
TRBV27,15,CASSLERSITGELFF
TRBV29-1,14,CSVGPSGGEETQYF
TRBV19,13,CASSIAGNQPQHF
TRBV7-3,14,CASSPGQGAGEQFF
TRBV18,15,CASSPLGDSGNTIYF
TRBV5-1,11,CASSMEETQYF
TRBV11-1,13,CASSFDSYNEQFF